This T cell receptor beta chain stems from a study of PD-1 blockade in classical Hodgkin lymphoma. Each patient's relapse followed autologous stem cell transplantation, and brentuximab vedotin exposure varied. About this clone itself: Its antigen is not identified.

TCRdb's copy holds only in-frame clones and misses some; the assay was immunoSEQ multiplex PCR. The sample contains about 18,000 clones, roughly 80% of which appear only once. V lost 3 bases and J lost 7; bases outside the gene matches: 5. CDR1 and CDR2 (germline): SGHVS, FQNEAQ. This CDR3 spans 15 amino acids. Findings and limits, study-wide: Exclusion was applied to patients who started nivolumab under 1 year after ASCT. Reported findings placed baseline TCR diversity lower in newly diagnosed patients (compared with healthy donors). The study found that TCR diversity rose significantly by C4D1 in CD4+ but not CD8+ cells. Repertoires differed for reasons still undefined, possibly disease activity or prior therapy.

Sequenced material: peripheral blood mononuclear cells (PBMCs), taken at baseline. The chain couples TRBV7-8 to TRBJ2-3, with TRBD2 matching 12 bases. The sequence came from a human donor with classical Hodgkin lymphoma. The CDR3 nucleotides read TGTGCCAGCAGCTTTCGGACTAGCGGGGACCATACGCAGTATTTT. Amino acids: CASSFRTSGDHTQYF. The full variable domain, with the rest looked up from reference TRBV7-8 and TRBJ2-3, is GAGVSQSPRYKVAKRGQDVALRCDPISGHVSLFWYQQALGQGPEFLTYFQNEAQLDKSGLPSDRFFAERPEGSVSTLKIQRTQQEDSAVYLCASSFRTSGDHTQYFGPGTRLTVL.